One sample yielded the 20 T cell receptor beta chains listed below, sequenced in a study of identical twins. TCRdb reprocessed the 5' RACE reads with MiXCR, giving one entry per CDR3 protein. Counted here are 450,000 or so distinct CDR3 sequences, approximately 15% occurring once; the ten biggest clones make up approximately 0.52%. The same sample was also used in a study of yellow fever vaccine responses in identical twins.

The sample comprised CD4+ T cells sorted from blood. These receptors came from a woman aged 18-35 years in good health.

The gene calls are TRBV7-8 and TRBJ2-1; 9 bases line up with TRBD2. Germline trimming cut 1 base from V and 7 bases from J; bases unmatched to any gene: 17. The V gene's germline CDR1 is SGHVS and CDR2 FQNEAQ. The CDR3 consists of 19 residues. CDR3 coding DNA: TGTGCCAGCAGCTTAGGTCTTTTTGCGGGGGGGCCTTGGAGTAATGAGCAGTTCTTC. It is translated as CASSLGLFAGGPWSNEQFF.

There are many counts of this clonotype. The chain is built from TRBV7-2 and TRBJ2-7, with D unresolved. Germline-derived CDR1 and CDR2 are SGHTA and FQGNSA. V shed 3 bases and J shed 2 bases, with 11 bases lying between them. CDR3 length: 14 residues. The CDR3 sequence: CASSLVGRAYEQYF. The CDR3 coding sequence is TGTGCCAGCAGCTTGGTGGGTCGAGCCTACGAGCAGTACTTC.

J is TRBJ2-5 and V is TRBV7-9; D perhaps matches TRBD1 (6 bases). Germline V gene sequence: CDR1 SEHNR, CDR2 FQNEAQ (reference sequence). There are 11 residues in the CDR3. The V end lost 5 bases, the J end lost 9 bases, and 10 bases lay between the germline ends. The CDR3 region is CASSRQGSQYF. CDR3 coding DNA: TGTGCCAGCAGCCGCCAGGGGTCCCAGTACTTC.

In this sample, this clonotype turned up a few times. DNA of the CDR3: TGTGCCAGCAGCCAAGGGACGGGGGGCGCTAATGGCGGGGAGCTGTTTTTT. Protein product: CASSQGTGGANGGELFF. This chain connects TRBV3-1 to TRBJ2-2, with a tentative D call TRBD2 (7 bases). CDR1 and CDR2 from the germline V gene are LGHDT and YNNKEL (reference sequence). The CDR3 spans 17 residues. V was pared by 1 base and J by 7 bases, with 19 bases between.

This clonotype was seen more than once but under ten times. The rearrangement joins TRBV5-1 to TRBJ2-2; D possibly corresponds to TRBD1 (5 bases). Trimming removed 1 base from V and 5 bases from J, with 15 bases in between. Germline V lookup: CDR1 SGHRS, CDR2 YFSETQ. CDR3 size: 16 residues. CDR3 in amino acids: CASSLSARVGTGELFF. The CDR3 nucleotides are TGCGCCAGCAGCTTGTCGGCCAGGGTAGGAACCGGGGAGCTGTTTTTT.

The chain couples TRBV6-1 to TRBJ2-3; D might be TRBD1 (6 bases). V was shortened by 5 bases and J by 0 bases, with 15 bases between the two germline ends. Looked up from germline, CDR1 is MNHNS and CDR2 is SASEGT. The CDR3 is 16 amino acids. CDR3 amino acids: CASSTLPQGSTDTQYF. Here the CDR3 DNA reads TGTGCCAGCAGTACCCTACCGCAGGGGAGCACAGATACGCAGTATTTT.

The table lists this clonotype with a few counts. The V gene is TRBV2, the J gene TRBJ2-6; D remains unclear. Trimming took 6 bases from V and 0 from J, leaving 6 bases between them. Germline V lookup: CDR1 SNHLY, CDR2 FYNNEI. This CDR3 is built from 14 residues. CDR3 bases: TGTGCCAGCAGGATGGGCTCTGGGGCCAACGTCCTGACTTTC. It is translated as CASRMGSGANVLTF.

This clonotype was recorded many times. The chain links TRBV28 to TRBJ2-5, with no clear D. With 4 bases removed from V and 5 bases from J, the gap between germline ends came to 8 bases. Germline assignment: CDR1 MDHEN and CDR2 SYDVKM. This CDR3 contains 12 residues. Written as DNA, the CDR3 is TGTGCCAGCAGTTCCAGACGGGAGACCCAGTACTTC. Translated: CASSSRRETQYF.

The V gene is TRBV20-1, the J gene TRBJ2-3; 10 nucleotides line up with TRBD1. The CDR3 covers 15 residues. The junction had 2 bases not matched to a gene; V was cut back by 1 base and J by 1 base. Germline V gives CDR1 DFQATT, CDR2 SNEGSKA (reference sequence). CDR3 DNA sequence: TGCAGTGCTAGAGGACAGGGGGCCGGCACAGATACGCAGTATTTT. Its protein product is CSARGQGAGTDTQYF.

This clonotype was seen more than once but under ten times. The CDR3 sequence is CASSFKTGSSYYEQYF. The CDR3 nucleotides read TGTGCCAGCAGCTTTAAAACAGGGTCATCCTACTACGAGCAGTACTTC. The chain has TRBV7-2 and TRBJ2-7; the D gene is possibly TRBD1 (6 bases). The length of the CDR3 is 16 residues. The V gene lost 3 bases and the J gene lost 3 bases, with 18 bases spanning the gap. Germline assignment: CDR1 SGHTA and CDR2 FQGNSA. Drawing the rest from reference TRBV7-2 and TRBJ2-7, the complete variable domain is GAGVSQSPSNKVTEKGKDVELRCDPISGHTALYWYRQSLGQGLEFLIYFQGNSAPDKSGLPSDRFSAERTGGSVSTLTIQRTQQEDSAVYLCASSFKTGSSYYEQYFGPGTRLTVT.

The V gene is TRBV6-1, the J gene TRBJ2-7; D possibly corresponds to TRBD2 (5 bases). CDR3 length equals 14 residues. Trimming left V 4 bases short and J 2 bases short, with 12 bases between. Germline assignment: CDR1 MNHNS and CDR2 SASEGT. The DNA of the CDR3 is TGTGCCAGCAGTGGGACTGGAAGGCCCTACGAGCAGTACTTC. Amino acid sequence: CASSGTGRPYEQYF.

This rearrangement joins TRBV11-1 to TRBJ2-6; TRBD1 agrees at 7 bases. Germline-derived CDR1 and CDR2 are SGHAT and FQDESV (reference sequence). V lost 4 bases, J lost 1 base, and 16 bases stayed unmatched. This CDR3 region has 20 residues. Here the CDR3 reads CASSSILQGTLISGANVLTF. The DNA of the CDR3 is TGTGCCAGCAGCTCCATTCTACAGGGGACACTAATTTCTGGGGCCAACGTCCTGACTTTC. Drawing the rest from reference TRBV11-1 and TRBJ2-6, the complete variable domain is EAEVAQSPRYKITEKSQAVAFWCDPISGHATLYWYRQILGQGPELLVQFQDESVVDDSQLPKDRFSAERLKGVDSTLKIQPAELGDSAMYLCASSSILQGTLISGANVLTFGAGSRLTVL.

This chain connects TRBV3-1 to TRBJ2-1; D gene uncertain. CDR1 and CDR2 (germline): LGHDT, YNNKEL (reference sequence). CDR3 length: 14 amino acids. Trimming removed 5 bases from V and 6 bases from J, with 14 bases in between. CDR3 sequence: CASSNSLVRNEQFF. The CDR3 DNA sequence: TGTGCCAGCAGCAACTCCCTGGTCCGCAATGAGCAGTTCTTC.

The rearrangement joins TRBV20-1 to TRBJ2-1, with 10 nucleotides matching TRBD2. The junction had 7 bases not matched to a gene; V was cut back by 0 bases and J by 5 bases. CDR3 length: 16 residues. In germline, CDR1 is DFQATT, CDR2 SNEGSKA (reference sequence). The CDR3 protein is CSARDGGTSVHNEQFF. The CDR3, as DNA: TGCAGTGCTAGAGATGGCGGGACTAGCGTCCACAATGAGCAGTTCTTC.

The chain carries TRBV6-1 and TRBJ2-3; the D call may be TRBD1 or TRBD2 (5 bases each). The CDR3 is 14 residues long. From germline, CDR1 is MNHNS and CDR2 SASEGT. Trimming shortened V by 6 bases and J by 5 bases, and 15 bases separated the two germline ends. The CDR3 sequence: CASSPFGTGDTQYF. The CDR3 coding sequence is TGTGCCAGCAGCCCCTTCGGGACGGGAGATACGCAGTATTTT.

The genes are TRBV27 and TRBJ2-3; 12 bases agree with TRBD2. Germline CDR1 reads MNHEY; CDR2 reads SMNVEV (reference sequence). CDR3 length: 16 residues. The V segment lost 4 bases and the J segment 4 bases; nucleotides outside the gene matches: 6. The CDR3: CASSSLAGGPADTQYF. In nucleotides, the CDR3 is TGTGCCAGCAGTTCTCTAGCGGGAGGGCCAGCAGATACGCAGTATTTT.

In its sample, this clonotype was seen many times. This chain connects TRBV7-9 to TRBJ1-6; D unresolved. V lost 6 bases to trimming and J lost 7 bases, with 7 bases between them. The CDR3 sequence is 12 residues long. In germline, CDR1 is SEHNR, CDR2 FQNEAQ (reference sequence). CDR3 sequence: CASSQTNSPLHF. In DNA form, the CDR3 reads TGTGCCAGCAGTCAAACCAATTCACCCCTCCACTTT.

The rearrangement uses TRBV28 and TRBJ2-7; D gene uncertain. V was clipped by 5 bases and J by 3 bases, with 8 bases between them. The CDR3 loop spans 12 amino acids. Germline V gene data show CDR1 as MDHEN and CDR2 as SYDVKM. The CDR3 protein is CASSIIRYEQYF. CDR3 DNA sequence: TGTGCCAGCAGTATCATCCGCTACGAGCAGTACTTC.

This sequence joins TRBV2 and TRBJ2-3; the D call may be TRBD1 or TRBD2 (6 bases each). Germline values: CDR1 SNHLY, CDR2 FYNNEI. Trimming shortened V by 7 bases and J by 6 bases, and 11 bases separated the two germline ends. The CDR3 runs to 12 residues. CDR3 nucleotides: TGTGCCAGCATGGGGGCGGGGGATACGCAGTATTTT. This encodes CASMGAGDTQYF.

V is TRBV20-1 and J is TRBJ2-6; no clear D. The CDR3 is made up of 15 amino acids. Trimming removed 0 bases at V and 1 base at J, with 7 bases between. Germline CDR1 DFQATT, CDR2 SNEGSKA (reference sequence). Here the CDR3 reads CSARDALSGANVLTF. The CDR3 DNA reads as TGCAGTGCTAGAGACGCATTGTCTGGGGCCAACGTCCTGACTTTC.